The T cell receptor (beta chain) described here comes from a study of shared clonotypes between healthy human individuals (dated by TCRdb to about 2020). Study-wide context: Three men and two women, aged 18 to 49 years, made up the cohort. To estimate repertoire size and how much clonotypes are shared between individuals, the study performed deep sequencing of blood TCR repertoires from roughly five healthy adults. Each donor's leukapheresis produced roughly between roughly 0.85 and 9 billion PBMCs. To increase sequencing depth and limit assay-specific biases, different laboratories used diverse techniques to prepare libraries and sequence TCR repertoires. For each donor, CD4 naive and CD4 memory were each given three plates, CD8 naive was given two plates, and CD8 memory was given one plate.

The donors were healthy, HIV-negative adults who had no recently reported acute infections or vaccinations. Every donor was a Caucasian adult living in Nashville, Tennessee, USA. CD4+ T cells were enriched by magnetic negative selection, after which naive cells were positively selected on CD45RA and the negative fraction was taken as the memory subset. Blood was collected by leukapheresis, and PBMCs were isolated by Ficoll-Histopaque density gradient centrifugation and then cryopreserved in liquid nitrogen vapor phase. Analytical flow cytometry was used to check the purity and quantity of each magnetically sorted T cell population. Genomic DNA was isolated from each sorted fraction and quantified by UV absorbance on a Nanodrop 2000c. V and J are trimmed by 1 base and 10 bases, and the gene matches miss 6 bases of the junction. From its cysteine to its phenylalanine, the CDR3 spans 15 amino acids. Only CDR3 DNA remains: 45 bases, in frame from the first base. Reading the germline V gene gives CDR1 SGHTA and CDR2 FQGNSA.

What the research found in general, with its limitations: Because the study included a small number of donors, the genetic and exposure-history diversity represented was limited. Naive subsets generally had larger estimated clonotype richness than memory subsets did. Pairwise subsampling indicated that sequencing depth was expected to affect the degree of clonotype sharing among donors. Sharing across several donors was observed for approximately 4.6% of naive CD4, 3% to 3.5% of naive CD8, 2% to 2.5% of memory CD4, and around 0.4% of memory CD8 clonotypes. Sampling was restricted to blood, and TCR repertoires in tissues likely differ from the TCR repertoires found in blood. Even with the large sequencing depth, rarefaction of the sorted-subset datasets indicated that sequencing was incomplete. Compared with non-shared clonotypes, clonotypes shared by all four sorted-subset donors had higher generation probabilities.

TCR CDR3 regions were amplified from genomic DNA by multiplex PCR using the deep immunoSEQ assay. For each cell subset, the extracted genomic DNA was distributed evenly across all wells of several immunoSEQ 96-well plates, and each plate served as one replicate. Each replicate PCR for sorted subsets received about 200 ng genomic DNA, equal to tens of thousands of T cell genomes. Purified libraries were quantified with a Qubit 3.0 fluorometer, sized on a Bioanalyzer 2100, and re-quantified with the KAPA Library Quantification kit. Each immunoSEQ 96-well plate was sequenced on its own single-read 150-cycle Illumina NextSeq 550 flow cell. The published analysis was carried out like this. The immunoSEQ output contained only junctional sequences without quality scores, so filtering could not match that applied to full-length reads. Sequences were annotated with PyIR, a Python wrapper for IgBLAST v1.9, and V/J genes and CDR3 were assigned using IMGT germline references. Any read was removed if the V/J assignment was weak (E-value above 1e-6), the CDR3 was missing, or the read contained stop codons, out-of-frame junctions, or ambiguous translated residues. V3J clonotypes were defined as sequences sharing an identical inferred V gene, J gene, and CDR3 amino acid sequence. To compute the percentage overlap between repertoires, the number of shared unique clonotypes was divided by the size of the smaller repertoire. RTK rarefaction, the Chao1 estimator, and Recon v2.1 estimates of unobserved clonotypes were used to assess repertoire richness. OLGA was used to compute generation probabilities for all TCRbeta clonotypes that the gDNA method yielded from a handful of donors. The table was pulled from immuneACCESS by TCRdb, which kept in-frame rearrangements only. Such tables lose some clones; where checked, under half of the loss comes from unresolved V genes, and the rest has no known cause. The DNA was the basis for D and trimming; V, J and clone size are from that table. For this sample the table gives about 2.4 million clones, of which approximately 93% were detected only once. Of the sample, about 0.34% falls within the top ten clones.

Remarks on this clone: The antigen this receptor binds is unknown. Per-nucleotide qualities are absent, and no much larger clonotype sits a single base away.

Sample: naive CD4+ T cells from PBMCs. Explained via the paper, the cell subset or site label denotes: CD45RA+ positively selected. This chain joins TRBV7-2 to TRBJ2-3, with 12 junctional bases fitting TRBD2. The sequence derives from a man between 18 and 29 years old in good health. Some clones in this sample may be carry-over from other donors' samples. The CDR3 reads as follows: CASSLGLAGGRSQYF. The DNA sequence reads TGTGCCAGCAGCTTAGGGCTAGCGGGAGGGCGCTCGCAGTATTTT.